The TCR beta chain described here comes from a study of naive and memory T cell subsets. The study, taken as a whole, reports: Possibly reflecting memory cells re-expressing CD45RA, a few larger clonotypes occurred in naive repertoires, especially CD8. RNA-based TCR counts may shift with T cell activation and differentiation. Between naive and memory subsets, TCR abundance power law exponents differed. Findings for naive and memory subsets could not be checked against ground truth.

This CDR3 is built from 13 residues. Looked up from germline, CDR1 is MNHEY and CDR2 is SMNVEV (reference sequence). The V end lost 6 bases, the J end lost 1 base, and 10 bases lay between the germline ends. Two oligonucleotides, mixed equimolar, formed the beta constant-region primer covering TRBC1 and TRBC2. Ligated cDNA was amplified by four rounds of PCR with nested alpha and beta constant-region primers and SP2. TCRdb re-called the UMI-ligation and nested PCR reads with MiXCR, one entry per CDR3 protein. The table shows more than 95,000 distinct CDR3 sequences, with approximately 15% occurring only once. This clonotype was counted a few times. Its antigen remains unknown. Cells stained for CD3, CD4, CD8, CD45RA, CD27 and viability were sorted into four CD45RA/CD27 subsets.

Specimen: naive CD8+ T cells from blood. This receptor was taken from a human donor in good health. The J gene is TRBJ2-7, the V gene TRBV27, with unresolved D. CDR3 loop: CASRKGLSYEQYF. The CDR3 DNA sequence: TGTGCCAGCAGGAAGGGTCTTTCCTACGAGCAGTACTTC.